This T cell receptor beta chain is drawn from a study of beta chain features in type 1 diabetes. Study-wide findings and caveats: VDJ junctions from patients with type 1 diabetes contained fewer insertions and more deletions. Among patients with Type 1 diabetes, TCRB CDR3s were moderately but significantly shorter in every one of the four CD4+ subsets.

The study reverse transcribed the entire isolated RNA, so it sequenced expressed TCRB transcripts. Data came from immunoSEQ multiplex PCR; TCRdb stores just in-frame clones and leaves some out. The table lists 350,000 to 450,000 clones, around an eighth of them singletons. A few counts support this clone. What it recognizes is unknown. Germline lookup yields CDR1 SGHRS and CDR2 YFSETQ. This CDR3 has 15 residues. V lost 4 bases and J lost 8; bases outside the gene matches: 10. Cell sorting via CD45RO/CCR7/CD25/CD127/CD95/CD27 was performed to obtain CD4+ naive, central memory, regulatory and stem cell-like memory cells.

The TCR comes from a woman younger than 35 with type 1 diabetes. The sequencing input was naive CD4+ T cells from blood. The chain couples TRBV5-1 to TRBJ2-4; TRBD1 matches 9 bases. CDR3 bases: TGCGCCAGCAGCCTACCCACAGGGGGCTCCGACATTCAGTACTTC. Amino acid sequence: CASSLPTGGSDIQYF.